The clone carrying this T cell receptor (beta chain) was detected ten times or more. As yet, its antigen is unknown. Germline-derived CDR1 and CDR2 are SGHTA and FQGNSA. The V gene lost 1 base and the J gene lost 0 bases, with 13 bases spanning the gap. The length of the CDR3 is 18 residues. TCRdb processed the multiplex PCR reads anew with MiXCR; each CDR3 protein has one entry. The data show roughly 100,000 distinct CDR3 sequences, roughly 33% seen once. Breast cancer patients provided tissue from their axillary draining lymph nodes. The data derive from a study of breast tumors, draining lymph nodes, adjacent tissues. Whole-study findings and limits: Data only fit, rather than demonstrated, lymph node origin of most tumor T cells. Most tumor T cells seemingly derive from lymph node, then expand in tumor. Compared with basal-like, luminal-like tumors shared significantly more repertoire with nontumor tissue.

This chain uses TRBV7-2 with TRBJ1-6; D ambiguous. The receptor was derived from a female donor with breast cancer. Some clones in this sample may be carry-over from other donors' samples. The sequenced sample was axillary lymph node tissue. The CDR3 loop is CASSLVGRGSSYNSPLHF. The CDR3 coding sequence is TGTGCCAGCAGCTTAGTCGGGCGTGGTAGCTCCTATAATTCACCCCTCCACTTT. Full variable domain (rest looked up from reference TRBV7-2 and TRBJ1-6): GAGVSQSPSNKVTEKGKDVELRCDPISGHTALYWYRQSLGQGLEFLIYFQGNSAPDKSGLPSDRFSAERTGGSVSTLTIQRTQQEDSAVYLCASSLVGRGSSYNSPLHFGNGTRLTVT.